A single sample is the source of the 14 T cell receptor beta chains below, sequenced in a study of blood T cell repertoires in COVID-19. Sequencing used immunoSEQ multiplex PCR; TCRdb keeps in-frame clones, though not all of them. This sample has under 500,000 clones; roughly 87% occur once, and the top ten carry roughly 1.8%. Sequencing input: PBMCs or T cells enriched from blood (not recorded which). All receptors come from a woman under 30 with acute COVID-19.

V gene TRBV27 combines with J gene TRBJ1-1; 8 bases are a match to TRBD1. The CDR3 length is 16 residues. Germline V gene data show CDR1 as MNHEY and CDR2 as SMNVEV (reference sequence). With V trimmed by 7 bases and J by 1 base, 11 bases remained unmatched. CDR3 nucleotide sequence: TGTGCCAGCACTAGCAGGGGGCAAGCGGGGAACACTGAAGCTTTCTTT. Protein: CASTSRGQAGNTEAFF.

On this clone: Other DNA sequences from this sample encode an identical CDR3 as well. This sequence joins TRBV3-1 (or the pseudogene TRBV3-2) and TRBJ2-7, with D hard to call. Trimming left V 0 bases short and J 1 base short, with 10 bases between. Germline CDR1 and CDR2: LGHDT and YNNKEL (reference sequence). This CDR3 contains 15 residues. The CDR3 bases are TGTGCCAGCAGCCAAGACGTCGCCAGATCCTACGAGCAGTACTTC. It codes for CASSQDVARSYEQYF.

V is TRBV3-1 (or the pseudogene TRBV3-2) and J is TRBJ2-1, with a possible D match to TRBD2 (5 bases). Trimming stripped 4 bases from V and 2 bases from J, with 18 bases between. The CDR3 extends over 17 amino acids. Germline V gives CDR1 LGHDT, CDR2 YNNKEL (reference sequence). CDR3 amino acids: CASSRGLAAGPYNEQFF. The CDR3 region has the DNA TGTGCCAGCAGCCGAGGACTTGCGGCCGGGCCCTACAATGAGCAGTTCTTC.

This chain links TRBV11-2 with TRBJ2-3; D is possibly TRBD1 (5 bases). Per germline, CDR1 SGHAT and CDR2 FQNNGV. The CDR3 extends over 14 amino acids. The V end was cut by 1 base, the J end by 4 bases, with 9 bases between. In nucleotides, the CDR3 is TGTGCCAGCAGCTTAGGCCAGGGTCCAGATACGCAGTATTTT. Amino acids: CASSLGQGPDTQYF.

This clone appeared a single time. The genes are TRBV28 and TRBJ1-1, with a weak D call TRBD1 (6 bases). This CDR3 has 13 amino acids. Germline CDR1 reads MDHEN; CDR2 reads SYDVKM. The V end lost 5 bases, the J end lost 5 bases, and 12 bases lay between the germline ends. Here the CDR3 DNA reads TGTGCCAGCAGTAGAGACAGGAGAACTGAAGCTTTCTTT. Its translation is CASSRDRRTEAFF.

This chain joins TRBV7-2 and TRBJ1-2, with 7 nucleotides matching TRBD1. The germline CDR1 and CDR2 sequences are SGHTA and FQGNSA. This CDR3 contains 15 residues. V lost 5 bases, J lost 3 bases, and 9 bases stayed unmatched. CDR3 DNA: TGTGCCAGCAGCCCCTTGCAGGGGGGAGACTATGGCTACACCTTC. Translated, it gives CASSPLQGGDYGYTF.

The V call is TRBV19, the J call TRBJ2-6, with 9 bases aligning to TRBD1. Trimming cost V 7 bases and J 2 bases; bases outside gene matches: 6. This CDR3 comprises 16 residues. Germline lookup yields CDR1 LNHDA and CDR2 SQIVND (reference sequence). CDR3 in amino acids: CASNRDRVPGANVLTF. CDR3 bases: TGTGCCAGTAACCGGGACAGGGTCCCTGGGGCCAACGTCCTGACTTTC.

The count of this clone is one. The chain carries TRBV2 and TRBJ2-3, with TRBD2 as a possible D gene (5 bases). V lost 8 bases and J lost 11, with 17 bases in between. The V gene's germline CDR1 is SNHLY and CDR2 FYNNEI. CDR3 length equals 12 residues. Here the CDR3 reads CASSGYTNLQYF. CDR3 nucleotides: TGTGCCAGCTCGGGATATACAAATCTGCAGTATTTT.

This clone was counted once. The identical CDR3 is also encoded by other nucleotide sequences in the sample. The V and J genes are TRBV11-2 and TRBJ1-6; D is ambiguous. Trimming stripped 1 base from V and 0 bases from J, with 4 bases between. The CDR3 loop spans 15 amino acids. CDR1 and CDR2 (germline): SGHAT, FQNNGV. CDR3 sequence (DNA): TGTGCCAGCAGCTTAGGTAGCTCCTATAATTCACCCCTCCACTTT. Translating it yields CASSLGSSYNSPLHF.

This sequence joins TRBV2 and TRBJ1-1; D remains ambiguous. Germline CDR1 reads SNHLY; CDR2 reads FYNNEI. The length of the CDR3 is 14 residues. Trimming stripped 7 bases from V and 1 base from J, with 13 bases between. The CDR3 sequence is CASTRTDKNTEAFF. The CDR3 DNA reads TGTGCCAGCACTCGCACCGACAAGAACACTGAAGCTTTCTTT. Together with reference TRBV2 and TRBJ1-1, the CDR3 gives the full variable domain: EPEVTQTPSHQVTQMGQEVILRCVPISNHLYFYWYRQILGQKVEFLVSFYNNEISEKSEIFDDQFSVERPDGSNFTLKIRSTKLEDSAMYFCASTRTDKNTEAFFGQGTRLTVV.

Only one count was recorded for this clone. CDR3 sequence reads: CASSPGHTNPSGANVLTF. In DNA, the CDR3 is TGCGCCAGCAGCCCTGGACATACTAACCCCTCTGGGGCCAACGTCCTGACTTTC. The chain uses TRBV5-1 and TRBJ2-6, with a possible D match to TRBD1 (5 bases). The germline gives CDR1 SGHRS, CDR2 YFSETQ. This CDR3 spans 18 amino acids. Trimming removed 4 bases from V and 0 bases from J, with 17 bases in between.

This clone was seen many times. The chain has TRBV19 and TRBJ2-7, with D perhaps TRBD1 (6 bases). V shed 3 bases and J shed 5 bases, with 20 bases lying between them. This CDR3 has 16 residues. Per germline, CDR1 LNHDA and CDR2 SQIVND (reference sequence). The CDR3 reads CASSMVGDRTPDEQYF. CDR3 coding DNA: TGTGCCAGTAGTATGGTGGGAGACAGGACCCCCGACGAGCAGTACTTC. The full variable domain, with the rest looked up from reference TRBV19 and TRBJ2-7, is DGGITQSPKYLFRKEGQNVTLSCEQNLNHDAMYWYRQDPGQGLRLIYYSQIVNDFQKGDIAEGYSVSREKKESFPLTVTSAQKNPTAFYLCASSMVGDRTPDEQYFGPGTRLTVT.

This chain links TRBV5-1 with TRBJ2-3; maybe TRBD2 (7 bases). V shed 4 bases and J shed 2 bases, with 14 bases lying between them. Germline assignment: CDR1 SGHRS and CDR2 YFSETQ. This CDR3 has 15 residues. Here the CDR3 DNA reads TGCGCCAGCAGCCGGGGGGACACATCCACAGATACGCAGTATTTT. Translating gives CASSRGDTSTDTQYF.

The V call is TRBV3-1 (or the pseudogene TRBV3-2), the J call TRBJ1-6; D is uncertain. Trimming shortened V by 7 bases and J by 7 bases, and 17 bases separated the two germline ends. This CDR3 is built from 15 residues. CDR1 is LGHDT and CDR2 is YNNKEL in the germline V gene (reference sequence). The CDR3 reads CASKTTYGPNSPLHF. CDR3 DNA sequence: TGTGCCAGCAAAACCACATATGGCCCCAATTCACCCCTCCACTTT.